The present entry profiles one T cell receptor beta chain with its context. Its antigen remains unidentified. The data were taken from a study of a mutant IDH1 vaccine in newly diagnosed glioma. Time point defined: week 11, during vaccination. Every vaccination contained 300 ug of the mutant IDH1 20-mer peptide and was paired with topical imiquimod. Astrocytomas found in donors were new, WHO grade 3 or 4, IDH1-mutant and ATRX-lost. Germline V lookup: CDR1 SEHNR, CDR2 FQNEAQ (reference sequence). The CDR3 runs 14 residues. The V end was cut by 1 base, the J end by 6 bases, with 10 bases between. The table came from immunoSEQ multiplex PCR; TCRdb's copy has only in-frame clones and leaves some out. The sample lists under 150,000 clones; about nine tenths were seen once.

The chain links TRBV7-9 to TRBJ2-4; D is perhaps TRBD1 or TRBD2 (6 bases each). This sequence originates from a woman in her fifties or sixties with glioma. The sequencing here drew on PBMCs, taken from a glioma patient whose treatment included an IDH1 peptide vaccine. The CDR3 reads CASSLGGGGNIQYF. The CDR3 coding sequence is TGTGCCAGCAGCTTAGGCGGAGGGGGAAACATTCAGTACTTC. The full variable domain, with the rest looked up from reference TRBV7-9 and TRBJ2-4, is DTGVSQNPRHKITKRGQNVTFRCDPISEHNRLYWYRQTLGQGPEFLTYFQNEAQLEKSRLLSDRFSAERPKGSFSTLEIQRTEQGDSAMYLCASSLGGGGNIQYFGAGTRLSVL.